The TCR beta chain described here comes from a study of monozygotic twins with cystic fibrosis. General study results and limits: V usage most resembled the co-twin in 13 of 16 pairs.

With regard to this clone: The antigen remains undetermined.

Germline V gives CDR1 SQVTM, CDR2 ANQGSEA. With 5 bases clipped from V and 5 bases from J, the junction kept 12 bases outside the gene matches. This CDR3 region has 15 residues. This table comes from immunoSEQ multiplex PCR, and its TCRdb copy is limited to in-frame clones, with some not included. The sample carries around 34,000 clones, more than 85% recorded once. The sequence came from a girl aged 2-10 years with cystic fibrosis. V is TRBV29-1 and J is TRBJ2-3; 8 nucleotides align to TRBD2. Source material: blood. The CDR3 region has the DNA TGCAGCGTTAGGCGGGGAGCGGGAGTTGGAGATACGCAGTATTTT. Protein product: CSVRRGAGVGDTQYF.